This is a list of T cell receptor beta chains from one sample in a study of identical twins. TCRdb re-analysed the 5' RACE reads in MiXCR, keeping a single row per CDR3 protein. This repertoire shows 450,000 or so distinct CDR3 sequences, 13% to 15% found once; its top ten account for approximately 0.98%. These data also formed part of another study, on yellow fever vaccine responses in identical twins.

The sample was CD4+ T cells sorted from blood. These receptors all come from a woman between 18 and 30 years old in good health. The conserved cysteine and the conserved F or W are not part of the CDR3 here. Fields, in order: V gene, J gene, CDR3 protein.

V gene: TRBV10-3; J gene: TRBJ2-3; CDR3 protein: ATESPGAGDTQY
V gene: TRBV18; J gene: TRBJ2-7; CDR3 protein: ASSLGATEQY
V gene: TRBV20-1; J gene: TRBJ2-1; CDR3 protein: SARRASGGPSSYNEQF
V gene: TRBV7-8; J gene: TRBJ1-2; CDR3 protein: ASSPRDLNYGYT
V gene: TRBV5-1; J gene: TRBJ2-3; CDR3 protein: ASSLGLIDTQY
V gene: TRBV20-1; J gene: TRBJ1-5; CDR3 protein: SAQTLGVRQPQH
V gene: TRBV2; J gene: TRBJ2-2; CDR3 protein: ASSETGGNLAAGELF
V gene: TRBV28; J gene: TRBJ2-5; CDR3 protein: ASSRWVEAGGAETQY
V gene: TRBV7-9; J gene: TRBJ1-2; CDR3 protein: ASSQGGTGGNYGYT
V gene: TRBV20-1; J gene: TRBJ2-3; CDR3 protein: SALDRTPSTDTQY
V gene: TRBV19; J gene: TRBJ2-5; CDR3 protein: ASSIPGKGHQETQY
V gene: TRBV2; J gene: TRBJ2-7; CDR3 protein: ASSAHQGSNYEQY
V gene: TRBV5-6; J gene: TRBJ2-1; CDR3 protein: ASSFGESEQF
V gene: TRBV5-1; J gene: TRBJ2-3; CDR3 protein: ASSLALITDTQY
V gene: TRBV18; J gene: TRBJ1-5; CDR3 protein: ASSPAGEGNQPQH
V gene: TRBV30; J gene: TRBJ2-2; CDR3 protein: AYSGGESYGELF
V gene: TRBV6-5; J gene: TRBJ2-7; CDR3 protein: ASSYWPSGGPQIYEQY
V gene: TRBV19; J gene: TRBJ2-1; CDR3 protein: ASSIVGQGAYNEQF